The TCR beta chain described here comes from a study of cytomegalovirus exposure and HLA in healthy donors. 60 Vbeta and 13 Jbeta primers were used in PCR. Repertoires were generated with immunoSEQ multiplex PCR, while TCRdb's copy carries only in-frame clones and drops some. The sample has 180,000 or so clones; roughly four fifths are singletons. Worth noting for this clone: What it binds is unknown.

The CDR3 extends over 15 amino acids. The J segment lost 1 base and the V segment lost 9 bases, leaving 9 bases of the junction unmatched. Germline V CDR1 and CDR2: SGDLS, YYNGEE. Study-level points and caveats: Reports showed the classifier diagnosing cytomegalovirus status with high specificity and sensitivity.

The sequencing sample was made of PBMCs. The V call is TRBV9, the J call TRBJ2-3, with TRBD2 matching 9 bases. The receptor comes from a female donor in good health and CMV-seronegative. The CDR3: CATSMRGGRTDTQYF. The CDR3 DNA follows: TGTGCCACATCGATGCGGGGGGGCCGCACAGATACGCAGTATTTT.